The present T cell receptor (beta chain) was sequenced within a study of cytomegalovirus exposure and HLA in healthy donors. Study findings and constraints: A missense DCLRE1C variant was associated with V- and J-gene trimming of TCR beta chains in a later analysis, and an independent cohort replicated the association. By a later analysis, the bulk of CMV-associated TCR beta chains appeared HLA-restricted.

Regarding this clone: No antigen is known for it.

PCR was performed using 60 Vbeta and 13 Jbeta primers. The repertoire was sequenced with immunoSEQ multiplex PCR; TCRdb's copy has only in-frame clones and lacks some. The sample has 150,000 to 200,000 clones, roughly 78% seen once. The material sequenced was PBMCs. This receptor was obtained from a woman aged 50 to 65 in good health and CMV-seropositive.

The CDR3 loop reads CASSTPQGRRDTQYF. DNA for the CDR3: TGTGCCAGCAGCACCCCGCAGGGCAGAAGAGATACGCAGTATTTT. This chain joins TRBV13 and TRBJ2-3, with TRBD1 as a possible D gene (5 bases). The V and J ends lost 5 bases and 5 bases respectively, with 17 bases between them. CDR1 is PRHDT and CDR2 is FYEKMQ in the germline V gene (reference sequence). CDR3 length equals 15 residues.